The T cell receptor (beta chain) under discussion was sequenced for a study of T cell clones after liver transplantation. At the level of the study: Post-transplant blood was tracked for graft-donor-reactive T cell clones identified in a pre-transplant mixed lymphocyte reaction.

The CDR3 consists of 15 residues. Germline V gives CDR1 MNHEY, CDR2 SMNVEV (reference sequence). Trimming removed 0 bases at V and 11 bases at J, with 14 bases between. Measured with immunoSEQ multiplex PCR; TCRdb has only the in-frame clones, and not every one. The sample has some 70,000 clones; around 90% are singletons. The chain joins TRBV27 to TRBJ1-6, with a weak D call TRBD1 (5 bases). The receptor was derived from a human donor who received a liver transplant. Sequenced material: CD4+ T cells from blood, taken before liver transplant. The CDR3 DNA follows: TGTGCCAGCAGTTTATCCGGGACGGCCTCGACACCCCTCCACTTT. It is translated as CASSLSGTASTPLHF.